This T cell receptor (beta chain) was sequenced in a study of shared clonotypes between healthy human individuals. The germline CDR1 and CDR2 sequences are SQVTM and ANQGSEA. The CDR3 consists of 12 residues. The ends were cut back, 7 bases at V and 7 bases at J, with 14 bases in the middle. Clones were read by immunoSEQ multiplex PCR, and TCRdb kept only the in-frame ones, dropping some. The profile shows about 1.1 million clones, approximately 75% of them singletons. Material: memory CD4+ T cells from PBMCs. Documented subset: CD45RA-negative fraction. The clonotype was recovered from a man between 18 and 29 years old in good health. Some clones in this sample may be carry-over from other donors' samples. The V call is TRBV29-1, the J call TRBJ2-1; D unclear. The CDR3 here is CSGGSLGNEQFF. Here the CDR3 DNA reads TGCAGCGGAGGTAGCTTAGGTAATGAGCAGTTCTTC.